The clone carrying this T cell receptor (beta chain) was seen only once. Antigen specificity is unknown. The data are from a study of T cell responses to AZD1222 COVID-19 vaccine. Overall study findings and caveats: Along spike, vaccine-associated CD4 TCRs were found throughout, with dominance at 160-218 and 743-854. Spike-specific TCRs gained breadth and depth after people received two AZD1222 doses. A mostly white British donor set with more females was recruited, and clonal diversity was possibly underestimated.

Only in-frame clones appear in the TCRdb table, and some are missing; sequencing was by immunoSEQ multiplex PCR. The sample yields 250,000 to 300,000 clones, about 94% seen once. The V end was cut by 2 bases, the J end by 0 bases, with 8 bases between. This CDR3 has 15 amino acids. The germline CDR1 and CDR2 sequences are MNHNS and SASEGT. Second-dose timings of about 4 or about 12 weeks were pooled. This specimen was peripheral blood, taken 28 days after the second AZD1222 dose. The V call is TRBV6-1, the J call TRBJ1-3, with D unclear. The clonotype comes from an adult who received the AZD1222 COVID-19 vaccine. The CDR3 loop reads CASSESPGSGNTIYF. The CDR3 bases are TGTGCCAGCAGTGAAAGTCCTGGCTCTGGAAACACCATATATTTT.